This record looks at one T cell receptor beta chain sequence and its context. Its target is not known. This record belongs to a study of Ad26.COV2.S vaccination and SARS-CoV-2 variants. Study outcomes and limitations: Vaccine and placebo groups showed comparable non-spike TCR breadth. People given the vaccine had a wider spike-specific TCR breadth than placebo recipients did.

Produced via immunoSEQ multiplex PCR; TCRdb's table is partial and in-frame only. The profile shows 380,000 or so clones, 80% to 90% of them singletons. The treatment is: some 20 received Ad26.COV2.S at low or high dose, single or two shots; about 5 received placebo; per-sample allocation not given. Material that was analyzed had been drawn on day 63 after the first vaccine or placebo injection. It was an adult aged 18-55 years in Boston who was the donor. The germline V gene encodes CDR1 LNHDA and CDR2 SQIVND (reference sequence). The CDR3 loop spans 13 amino acids. V gave up 1 base and J gave up 5 bases, with 8 bases separating them.

The sequence derives from a person aged 18-65 years who received the Ad26.COV2.S COVID-19 vaccine or a placebo. The genes are TRBV19 and TRBJ2-5; no clear D gene. Sample: peripheral blood, taken in a trial of Ad26.COV2.S vaccine versus placebo. The CDR3 DNA reads TGTGCCAGTAGTATAGCATTGTTGGAGACCCAGTACTTC. Protein: CASSIALLETQYF.